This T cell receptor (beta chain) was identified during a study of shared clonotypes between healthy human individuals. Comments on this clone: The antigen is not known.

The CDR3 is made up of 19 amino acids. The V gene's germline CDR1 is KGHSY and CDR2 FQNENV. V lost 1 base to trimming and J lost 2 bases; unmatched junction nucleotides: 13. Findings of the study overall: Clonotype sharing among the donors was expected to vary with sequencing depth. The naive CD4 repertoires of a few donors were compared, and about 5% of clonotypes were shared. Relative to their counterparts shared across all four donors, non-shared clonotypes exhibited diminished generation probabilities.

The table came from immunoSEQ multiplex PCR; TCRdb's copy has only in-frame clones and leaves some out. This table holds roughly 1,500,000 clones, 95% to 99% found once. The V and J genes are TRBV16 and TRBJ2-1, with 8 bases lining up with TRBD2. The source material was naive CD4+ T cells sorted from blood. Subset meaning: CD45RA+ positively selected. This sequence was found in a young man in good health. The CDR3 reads CASSQLTSGSPITYNEQFF. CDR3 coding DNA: TGTGCCAGCAGCCAATTGACAAGCGGGAGTCCCATAACCTACAATGAGCAGTTCTTC.